Presented here are 6 T cell receptor beta chains from one specimen sequenced in a study of blood T cell repertoires in COVID-19. TCRdb's table, derived via immunoSEQ multiplex PCR, lists solely in-frame clones and lacks some. Among some 210,000 clones listed, around 86% were seen once. The sequenced sample was peripheral blood. The receptors were sampled from a man aged 60 to 75 who had recovered from COVID-19.

About this clone itself: Other DNA sequences in the sample encode the same CDR3. This chain joins TRBV12-3 or TRBV12-4 and TRBJ1-5; D ambiguous. Trimming removed 3 bases from V and 4 bases from J, with 7 bases in between. The CDR3 length is 13 residues. The DNA for the CDR3 is TGTGCCAGCAGTTTCGGAGGGAATCAGCCCCAGCATTTT. This encodes CASSFGGNQPQHF.

V and J are TRBV2 and TRBJ1-2; the D gene is possibly TRBD1 (6 bases). The CDR3 contains 13 residues. V was pared by 6 bases and J by 8 bases, with 16 bases between. Germline V lookup: CDR1 SNHLY, CDR2 FYNNEI. Here the CDR3 reads CASSSYNREGYTF. Here the CDR3 DNA reads TGTGCCAGCAGCAGCTATAACAGGGAAGGCTACACCTTC.

V is TRBV7-2 and J is TRBJ2-2, with D possibly being TRBD2 (5 bases). Germline V lookup: CDR1 SGHTA, CDR2 FQGNSA. V lost 7 bases to trimming and J lost 1 base, with 13 bases between them. CDR3 length: 15 amino acids. The CDR3 DNA follows: TGTGCCAGCAAACGAGGGAACGTGAACACCGGGGAGCTGTTTTTT. It encodes CASKRGNVNTGELFF.

J is TRBJ1-1 and V is TRBV9, with D possibly being TRBD1 (5 bases). The CDR3 consists of 15 residues. Trimming stripped 4 bases from V and 7 bases from J, with 20 bases between. Germline V CDR1 and CDR2: SGDLS, YYNGEE. As DNA, the CDR3 is TGTGCCAGCAGCTCCGATGCGGGGCGGGGAGGTGAAGCTTTCTTT. Amino acids: CASSSDAGRGGEAFF.

This sequence joins TRBV6-2 or TRBV6-3 and TRBJ1-2; TRBD1 matches at 9 bases. V trimming: 6 bases; J trimming: 2 bases; junction bases outside the gene matches: 7. The CDR3 extends over 15 amino acids. The germline gives CDR1 MNHEY, CDR2 SVGEGT. CDR3 DNA sequence: TGTGCCAGCAGCCGACAGGGACAGGGAAACTATGGCTACACCTTC. This translates into CASSRQGQGNYGYTF.

The chain carries TRBV28 and TRBJ2-1; 14 nucleotides agree with TRBD2. Trimming took 7 bases from V and 4 from J; bases not matched to a gene: 9. Germline CDR1 MDHEN, CDR2 SYDVKM. This CDR3 spans 17 amino acids. The CDR3 reads CASTATSGRAGYNEQFF. As DNA, the CDR3 is TGTGCCAGCACCGCGACTAGCGGGAGGGCCGGTTACAATGAGCAGTTCTTC. Full variable domain (missing parts from reference TRBV28 and TRBJ2-1): DVKVTQSSRYLVKRTGEKVFLECVQDMDHENMFWYRQDPGLGLRLIYFSYDVKMKEKGDIPEGYSVSREKKERFSLILESASTNQTSMYLCASTATSGRAGYNEQFFGPGTRLTVL.